Listed here are 18 T cell receptor beta chains from one sample, sequenced in a study of blood T cell repertoires in COVID-19. The repertoire was sequenced with immunoSEQ multiplex PCR; TCRdb's copy has only in-frame clones and lacks some. The repertoire has 200,000 to 250,000 clones, 70% to 90% of them found once; the top ten carry over 2.5%. Sequencing was performed on peripheral blood. These receptors were taken from a man between 45 and 60 years old who had recovered from COVID-19.

This clone was detected once. The genes are TRBV27 and TRBJ2-7; D call uncertain. The ends were cut back, 5 bases at V and 6 bases at J, with 14 bases in the middle. This CDR3 spans 13 amino acids. Germline V gene sequence: CDR1 MNHEY, CDR2 SMNVEV (reference sequence). The CDR3 region has the DNA TGTGCCAGCAGTGTCGGTACCGCCGGCGAGCAGTACTTC. This translates into CASSVGTAGEQYF.

This chain joins TRBV7-6 and TRBJ2-1, with D tentatively TRBD2 (5 bases). V was pared by 2 bases and J by 4 bases, with 12 bases between. This CDR3 region has 15 residues. Germline V lookup: CDR1 SGHVS, CDR2 FNYEAQ. Written as DNA, the CDR3 is TGTGCCAGCAGCTTAATCCGGGATTTGTACAATGAGCAGTTCTTC. Translation gives CASSLIRDLYNEQFF. Drawing the rest from reference TRBV7-6 and TRBJ2-1, the complete variable domain is GAGVSQSPRYKVTKRGQDVALRCDPISGHVSLYWYRQALGQGPEFLTYFNYEAQQDKSGLPNDRFSAERPEGSISTLTIQRTEQRDSAMYRCASSLIRDLYNEQFFGPGTRLTVL.

This clone was seen just once. This sequence joins TRBV7-6 and TRBJ2-7; D possibly corresponds to TRBD2 (6 bases). Between the trimmed V and J ends, which lost 1 base and 5 bases, there was a span of 12 bases. This CDR3 is 14 amino acids long. Germline values: CDR1 SGHVS, CDR2 FNYEAQ. CDR3 coding DNA: TGTGCCAGCAGCTTAGGTCTAGCGTACGACGAGCAGTACTTC. Translated, it gives CASSLGLAYDEQYF.

The chain has TRBV6-5 and TRBJ2-6, with 8 nucleotides matching TRBD1. The ends lost 6 bases at V and 0 bases at J; junction bases unmatched: 1. The CDR3 is made up of 15 amino acids. Germline values: CDR1 MNHEY, CDR2 SVGAGI. CDR3 residues: CASRTGGSGANVLTF. The CDR3 DNA sequence: TGTGCCAGCAGAACAGGGGGCTCTGGGGCCAACGTCCTGACTTTC.

V is TRBV4-2 and J is TRBJ2-3, with a possible D match to TRBD1 (5 bases). Germline assignment: CDR1 LGHNA and CDR2 YNFKEQ. The CDR3 runs to 17 residues. Trimming took off 4 bases at V and 0 bases at J, with 17 bases between the two ends. CDR3 DNA sequence: TGTGCCAGCAGCCCAGGTCAGGGATCCGCTAGCACAGATACGCAGTATTTT. Its protein product is CASSPGQGSASTDTQYF.

The chain uses TRBV5-1 and TRBJ2-1, with 8 bases aligning to TRBD1. This CDR3 is built from 15 residues. CDR1 is SGHRS, CDR2 YFSETQ, per germline. The V gene end was trimmed by 3 bases and the J gene end by 0 bases; junction bases not matched to a gene: 2. The CDR3 protein is CASSSTGVSYNEQFF. The CDR3 DNA follows: TGCGCCAGCAGCTCGACAGGGGTCTCCTACAATGAGCAGTTCTTC.

This chain joins TRBV2 and TRBJ2-5; 8 bases align to TRBD1. This CDR3 region has 13 residues. V lost 7 bases and J lost 4; bases outside the gene matches: 5. CDR1 and CDR2 from the germline V gene are SNHLY and FYNNEI. CDR3 in DNA: TGTGCCAGCATCAGGGGGCAGGGAGAGACCCAGTACTTC. It specifies CASIRGQGETQYF.

This chain joins TRBV21-1 and TRBJ2-2; the listed D gene, TRBD1, was not tested against the DNA. TRBV21-1 is a documented pseudogene. The CDR3 covers 16 residues. As DNA, the CDR3 is TGTGCCAGCAGCAAAGGAGGAGCAGGGCCCACCGGGGAGCTGTTTTTT. Translating it yields CASSKGGAGPTGELFF.

This clone was detected once. V and J are TRBV12-3 or TRBV12-4 and TRBJ2-5; D unresolved. V shed 6 bases and J shed 2 bases, with 7 bases lying between them. The CDR3 runs 12 residues. CDR3 sequence: CASRRYQETQYF. The CDR3, as DNA: TGTGCCAGCAGACGCTATCAAGAGACCCAGTACTTC.

V and J are TRBV5-5 and TRBJ2-7; D might be TRBD1 (6 bases). Trimming cost V 4 bases and J 0 bases, with 17 bases left between them. The CDR3 loop spans 16 amino acids. Germline loops: CDR1 SGHKS, CDR2 YYEKEE (reference sequence). CDR3: CASSPAPGHLSYEQYF. The DNA of the CDR3 is TGTGCCAGCAGCCCCGCGCCGGGACACCTCTCCTACGAGCAGTACTTC. Full variable domain (missing parts from reference TRBV5-5 and TRBJ2-7): DAGVTQSPTHLIKTRGQQVTLRCSPISGHKSVSWYQQVLGQGPQFIFQYYEKEERGRGNFPDRFSARQFPNYSSELNVNALLLGDSALYLCASSPAPGHLSYEQYFGPGTRLTVT.

This rearrangement joins TRBV20-1 to TRBJ1-4; D uncertain. V was trimmed by 5 bases and J by 7 bases, leaving 8 bases between them. The CDR3 sequence is 11 residues long. Germline values: CDR1 DFQATT, CDR2 SNEGSKA (reference sequence). The CDR3 loop is CSAVTSEKLFF. The CDR3, as DNA: TGCAGTGCTGTTACGAGTGAAAAACTGTTTTTT.

The J gene is TRBJ1-2, the V gene TRBV5-8; D may be TRBD1 (5 bases). The CDR3 totals 18 residues. Trimming removed 4 bases from V and 0 bases from J, with 22 bases in between. The germline CDR1 and CDR2 sequences are SGHTS and YDEGEE. CDR3 sequence reads: CASSPEQASLLANYGYTF. CDR3 DNA: TGTGCCAGCAGCCCCGAACAGGCATCTCTATTAGCTAACTATGGCTACACCTTC.

This clone was observed a handful of times. The rearrangement links TRBV2 to TRBJ2-4, with 8 nucleotides matching TRBD2. The V gene end was trimmed by 1 base and the J gene end by 0 bases; junction bases not matched to a gene: 2. Looked up from germline, CDR1 is SNHLY and CDR2 is FYNNEI. The CDR3 is made up of 16 amino acids. This CDR3 reads CASSEGLAGAKNIQYF. The CDR3 coding sequence is TGTGCCAGCAGTGAAGGGCTAGCGGGAGCCAAAAACATTCAGTACTTC.

This chain connects TRBV24-1 to TRBJ2-7; TRBD1 might be the D (6 bases). CDR3 length: 17 amino acids. V was clipped by 3 bases and J by 4 bases, with 21 bases between them. The germline V gene has CDR1 KGHDR and CDR2 SFDVKD. The CDR3 region has the DNA TGTGCCACCAGTGATCCCTTTTCAGGGGAAGGGGGTTACGAGCAGTACTTC. Protein: CATSDPFSGEGGYEQYF.

The chain has TRBV28 and TRBJ1-2; weak D call: TRBD1 (5 bases). Trimming left V 6 bases short and J 2 bases short, with 16 bases between. The germline V gene has CDR1 MDHEN and CDR2 SYDVKM. The CDR3 loop spans 15 amino acids. The CDR3 sequence: CASRPLGRANYGYTF. CDR3 bases: TGTGCCAGCAGGCCCTTGGGCAGGGCAAACTATGGCTACACCTTC.

The chain employs TRBV14 and TRBJ2-7; TRBD2 aligns across 12 bases. Per germline, CDR1 SGHDN and CDR2 FVKESK. V was clipped by 4 bases and J by 6 bases; unmatched bases: 7. The CDR3 is made up of 15 amino acids. The CDR3 here is CASSRGLAGRVEQYF. The CDR3, as DNA: TGTGCCAGCAGCCGAGGACTAGCGGGACGTGTCGAGCAGTACTTC. The full variable domain, with the rest looked up from reference TRBV14 and TRBJ2-7, is EAGVTQFPSHSVIEKGQTVTLRCDPISGHDNLYWYRRVMGKEIKFLLHFVKESKQDESGMPNNRFLAERTGGTYSTLKVQPAELEDSGVYFCASSRGLAGRVEQYFGPGTRLTVT.

The chain is built from TRBV29-1 and TRBJ2-7, with 11 bases that match TRBD2. The CDR3 consists of 15 residues. With 2 bases clipped from V and 6 bases from J, the junction kept 9 bases outside the gene matches. Germline V gene data show CDR1 as SQVTM and CDR2 as ANQGSEA. CDR3 bases: TGCAGCGTTGAATCTAATTTAGCGGGAGGGAGCGAGCAGTACTTC. It translates to CSVESNLAGGSEQYF.

This clone appeared a few times. This chain uses TRBV15 with TRBJ1-2, with 9 bases fitting TRBD1. Germline CDR1 and CDR2: LNHNV and YYDKDF (reference sequence). This CDR3 contains 15 residues. Trimming at V came to 3 bases and at J to 4 bases, leaving 6 bases not matched to a gene. The CDR3, as DNA: TGTGCCACCAGCAGGGTACAGGGGGCGCTCTATGGCTACACCTTC. This codes for CATSRVQGALYGYTF.